Here is one T cell receptor beta chain with its context. Its target is unknown. The sample has other DNA sequences that encode this CDR3 too. The genomic DNA of each subset was split evenly across several immunoSEQ plates. Clones were sequenced by immunoSEQ multiplex PCR, and TCRdb holds only the in-frame ones, with some missing. The sample records about 2 million clones, about 94% being singletons. The data derive from a study of shared clonotypes between healthy human individuals. Study-level results: Naive CD4 clonotypes overlapped across a handful of donors at roughly 5%.

CD45RO negativity and positive selection for CCR7 defined naive CD8 cells, a population that excluded terminally differentiated effector memory CD45RA+ cells. Healthy and HIV-negative, the adult donors had no recent acute infections or vaccinations. The CDR3 has 15 amino acids. CDR1 is MDHEN, CDR2 SYDVKM, per germline. V was shortened by 3 bases and J by 2 bases, with 14 bases between the two germline ends. This TCR was sampled from a man aged 18 to 30 in good health. The sequencing sample was made of naive CD8+ T cells sorted from blood. The chain links TRBV28 to TRBJ2-7; tentatively, D is TRBD2 (6 bases). The CDR3 spells CASSLGQGGPYEQYF. CDR3 nucleotides: TGTGCCAGCAGTTTGGGGCAGGGAGGCCCCTACGAGCAGTACTTC.